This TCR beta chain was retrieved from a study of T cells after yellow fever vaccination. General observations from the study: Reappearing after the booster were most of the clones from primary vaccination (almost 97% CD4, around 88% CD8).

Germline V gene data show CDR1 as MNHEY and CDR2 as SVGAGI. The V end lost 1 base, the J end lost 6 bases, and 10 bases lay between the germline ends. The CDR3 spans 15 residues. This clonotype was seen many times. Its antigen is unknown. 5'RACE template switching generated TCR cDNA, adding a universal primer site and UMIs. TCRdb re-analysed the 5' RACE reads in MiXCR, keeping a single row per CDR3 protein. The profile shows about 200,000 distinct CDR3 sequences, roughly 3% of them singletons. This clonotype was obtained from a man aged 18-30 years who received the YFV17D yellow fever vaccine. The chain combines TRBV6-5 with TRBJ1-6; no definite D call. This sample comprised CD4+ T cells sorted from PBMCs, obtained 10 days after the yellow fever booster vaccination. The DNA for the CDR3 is TGTGCCAGCAGTTACTTCGACATCCCTAATTCACCCCTCCACTTT. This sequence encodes CASSYFDIPNSPLHF.